The clone carrying this T cell receptor (beta chain) was seen more than once but under ten times. Its antigen is unidentified. The data were obtained in a study of early T cells in non-severe SARS-CoV-2 infection. Turning to the study itself: Sequencing targeted bulk RNA from unsorted whole blood, leaving chains unpaired. General study findings and limits: There was a bias toward anti-spike CD8 responses in VDJdb matching, which missed private and CD4 specificities.

Each cDNA molecule carried a unique molecular identifier. TCRdb analysed the 5' RACE reads with MiXCR anew, one entry per CDR3 protein. Of some 48,000 distinct CDR3 sequences listed, around a tenth are singletons. This CDR3 has 16 residues. The germline CDR1 and CDR2 sequences are PRHDT and FYEKMQ (reference sequence). Germline trimming cut 5 bases from V and 6 bases from J; bases unmatched to any gene: 10. Material: whole blood. The genes are TRBV13 and TRBJ2-1; 10 bases fit TRBD1. This clonotype was sampled from an adult who was a healthcare worker with PCR-confirmed SARS-CoV-2 infection or an uninfected control (not recorded which). The CDR3 DNA follows: TGTGCCAGCAGCACGAGACAGGGGGCAGCGAGCAATGAGCAGTTCTTC. It yields the protein CASSTRQGAASNEQFF.